This TCR beta chain was captured in a study of OX40 agonist ivuxolimab in advanced cancers. Turning to the study itself: Every patient in dose escalation had hepatocellular carcinoma, melanoma, renal cell or head and neck cancer. Of the participants, about 40% had some prior anti-PD-1, anti-PD-L1 or anti-CTLA-4 therapy, which was allowed.

J was trimmed by 2 bases and V by 3 bases; bases with no gene match: 2. CDR1 is LNHDA, CDR2 SQIVND, per germline (reference sequence). The CDR3 is 14 residues long. Baseline was the first blood sampling point, followed by cycle 4 day 1 and cycle 7 day 1. The method was immunoSEQ multiplex PCR; TCRdb's version includes in-frame clones alone and lacks a portion of them. The table shows fewer than 25,000 clones, with 77% occurring only once. This clone was observed a single time. The material sequenced was CD4+ or CD8+ T cells sorted from blood, taken in a trial of the OX40 agonist ivuxolimab. The sequence was collected from an adult with an advanced solid tumor such as melanoma, head and neck, liver or kidney cancer. The chain joins TRBV19 to TRBJ2-3; 7 bases line up with TRBD2. CDR3 region: CASSIAGDTDTQYF. CDR3 bases: TGTGCCAGTAGTATCGCGGGGGACACAGATACGCAGTATTTT.